Described below is a single T cell receptor beta chain sequence and its context. As yet, its antigen is unknown. The data are from a study of post-analysis software for immune sequencing data. As for the study in general: Both relapsing-remitting and secondary progressive multiple sclerosis featured among the disease courses, as did progressive-relapsing multiple sclerosis.

The TCR beta cDNA libraries carried unique molecular identifiers. Each CDR3 protein is one row after TCRdb ran MiXCR on the PCR reads. The sample records approximately 730,000 distinct CDR3 sequences, just over 45% being singletons. The germline V gene has CDR1 DFQATT and CDR2 SNEGSKA (reference sequence). Trimming removed 6 bases from V and 14 bases from J, with 25 bases in between. The CDR3 covers 13 residues. The study, taken as a whole, reports: Same-batch preparations were strongly co-clustered by F measure. Normalized Chao1 diversity in multiple sclerosis patients fell significantly below that of controls. TRBV5-6, TRBV5-1 and TRBV20-1 were among five TRBV segments more frequent in patients than controls.

This sequence originates from a girl aged 10 to 17 with multiple sclerosis. The sequenced sample was blood. This chain links TRBV20-1 with TRBJ1-1, with D perhaps TRBD1 (5 bases). The CDR3 here is CSAMTDSRAIGFF. In DNA form, the CDR3 reads TGCAGTGCAATGACAGATTCCCGAGCGATTGGGTTCTTT.